The clone carrying this TCR beta chain was seen a single time. Its cognate antigen is unknown. The entry originates in a study of T cell responses to AZD1222 COVID-19 vaccine. Study details: Analysis merged second doses at about 4 or about 12 weeks. General study results and limits: Increased Spike-specific TCR breadth and depth were observed after two AZD1222 doses. Regions left unmutated in variants are reportedly the target of nearly half of spike-specific TCRs.

The CDR3 length is 17 residues. V dropped 4 bases and J dropped 4 bases, with 20 bases sitting between them. Germline CDR1 is SGDLS and CDR2 is YYNGEE. Profiled with immunoSEQ multiplex PCR; TCRdb holds only in-frame clones, not every one. The sample shows over 90,000 clones, 90% to 95% of them seen only once. The sequencing used peripheral blood, collected on day 0 of AZD1222 vaccination. The chain carries TRBV9 and TRBJ2-2, with a weak D call TRBD2 (5 bases). The sequence was obtained from an adult in good health. This chain's CDR3 is CASSTRRRGRGTGELFF. As DNA, the CDR3 is TGTGCCAGCAGCACCCGCCGACGAGGACGGGGCACCGGGGAGCTGTTTTTT. Variable domain in full (rest from reference TRBV9 and TRBJ2-2): DSGVTQTPKHLITATGQRVTLRCSPRSGDLSVYWYQQSLDQGLQFLIQYYNGEERAKGNILERFSAQQFPDLHSELNLSSLELGDSALYFCASSTRRRGRGTGELFFGEGSRLTVL.